The 16 T cell receptor beta chains reported below all come from one sample, sequenced in a study of vaccination effects on CD4 cells after COVID-19. Method: immunoSEQ multiplex PCR; TCRdb's copy keeps in-frame clones and lacks some. The sample lists about 55,000 clones, about two thirds seen once, with about a sixth in the top ten. Before sequencing, viral peptide pools were used by the ViraFEST assay to expand antigen-specific CD4+ T cells. Isolation of CD4+ T cells took place after less than 12 days of culture. Absence of prior SARS-CoV-2 infection characterized the vaccine recipients, who showed negative nucleocapsid antibodies. These receptors' antigens are unknown. The specimen was CD4+ T cells from PBMCs cultured with SARS-CoV-2 spike peptides, collected before COVID-19 vaccination. These receptors all come from a human donor who received a COVID-19 vaccine.

This clone appeared a few times. The rearrangement joins TRBV5-4 to TRBJ2-7, with 12 bases identical to TRBD2. Germline assignment: CDR1 SGHNT and CDR2 YYREEE (reference sequence). The CDR3 is 15 amino acids. Losses at the gene ends were 4 bases for V and 2 bases for J; bases not matched to a gene: 4. The CDR3 bases are TGTGCCAGCAGCCCCAGGACTAGCGGGGCCTACGAGCAGTACTTC. Translating it yields CASSPRTSGAYEQYF.

The gene calls are TRBV27 and TRBJ1-1; a possible D gene is TRBD1 (6 bases). The V gene's germline CDR1 is MNHEY and CDR2 SMNVEV (reference sequence). V lost 6 bases to trimming and J lost 1 base, with 9 bases between them. The CDR3 is 13 residues long. In nucleotides, the CDR3 is TGTGCCAGCAGACAGGGTTGGAACACTGAAGCTTTCTTT. Protein sequence: CASRQGWNTEAFF.

The J gene is TRBJ2-7, the V gene TRBV4-1; tentatively, D is TRBD2 (6 bases). Looked up from germline, CDR1 is MGHRA and CDR2 is YSYEKL. The CDR3 is made up of 16 amino acids. The germline V and J ends were trimmed by 0 bases and 0 bases, with 12 bases remaining between them. CDR3 bases: TGCGCCAGCAGCCAAGACGGGGGAGCGTACTCCTACGAGCAGTACTTC. Translated: CASSQDGGAYSYEQYF.

V gene TRBV28 combines with J gene TRBJ2-1, with D possibly matching TRBD2 (6 bases). V lost 3 bases, J lost 10 bases, and 16 bases lay in between. Germline V gene data show CDR1 as MDHEN and CDR2 as SYDVKM. The CDR3 has 14 residues. CDR3 nucleotide sequence: TGTGCCAGCAGTTTTGGCGGGAACCCCCCCGAGCAGTTCTTC. Protein sequence: CASSFGGNPPEQFF.

The J gene is TRBJ2-6, the V gene TRBV19; possibly TRBD1 for D (5 bases). V was pared by 10 bases and J by 4 bases, with 20 bases between. There are 16 residues in the CDR3. Germline V gene data show CDR1 as LNHDA and CDR2 as SQIVND (reference sequence). The CDR3 is CATSDSLFSGANVLTF. In DNA, the CDR3 is TGTGCCACCTCAGACAGCTTGTTCTCGGGGGCCAACGTCCTGACTTTC.

This clone was seen a few times. J is TRBJ2-2 and V is TRBV12-3 or TRBV12-4; D call uncertain. CDR3 length: 13 amino acids. Trimming pared 0 bases from V and 5 bases from J, leaving 4 bases between. The CDR3 loop reads CASSLAGTGELFF. CDR3 DNA sequence: TGTGCCAGCAGTTTAGCGGGTACCGGGGAGCTGTTTTTT.

V usage is TRBV6-2 or TRBV6-3 and J usage is TRBJ2-5; the match to TRBD1 covers 8 bases. Trimming removed 5 bases from V and 3 bases from J; junction bases left unmatched: 11. The CDR3 loop spans 16 amino acids. Germline-derived CDR1 and CDR2 are MNHEY and SVGEGT. The CDR3 nucleotides read TGTGCCAGCAGTCCCCTAGGACAGGGTCGAGAAGAGACCCAGTACTTC. It is translated as CASSPLGQGREETQYF.

The rearrangement uses TRBV6-5 and TRBJ1-1; no reliable D call. The CDR3 is 14 amino acids. CDR1 is MNHEY and CDR2 is SVGAGI in the germline V gene. Trimming removed 2 bases from V and 3 bases from J, with 10 bases in between. CDR3 DNA: TGTGCCAGCAGTTACACGGGCGGTCACACTGAAGCTTTCTTT. Encoded protein: CASSYTGGHTEAFF.

The rearrangement uses TRBV14 and TRBJ1-6; 9 nucleotides agree with TRBD1. V lost 6 bases and J lost 4; bases outside the gene matches: 4. The CDR3 length is 15 residues. Germline CDR1 and CDR2: SGHDN and FVKESK. The CDR3 sequence: CASSPGTGYNSPLHF. The CDR3 region has the DNA TGTGCCAGCAGTCCCGGGACAGGGTATAATTCACCCCTCCACTTT.

This clone was detected a few times. The chain combines TRBV7-2 with TRBJ1-2, with D possibly TRBD1 on 5 matching bases. The germline gives CDR1 SGHTA, CDR2 FQGNSA. This CDR3 spans 16 amino acids. With 1 base removed from V and 8 bases from J, the gap between germline ends came to 20 bases. Written as DNA, the CDR3 is TGTGCCAGCAGCTTAGAGGGTCTTCGGCAGGGTGGAGGCTACACCTTC. Translating gives CASSLEGLRQGGGYTF.

The chain is built from TRBV6-5 and TRBJ2-7, with a weak D call TRBD1 (6 bases). The CDR3 totals 15 residues. V was trimmed by 6 bases and J by 3 bases, leaving 18 bases between them. Germline V lookup: CDR1 MNHEY, CDR2 SVGAGI. This CDR3 reads CASRADRRSIYEQYF. In DNA, the CDR3 is TGTGCCAGCAGGGCCGACAGGCGATCTATCTACGAGCAGTACTTC.

This CDR3 is CASSQGILAGGTYEQYF. The CDR3 DNA reads as TGTGCCAGCAGCCAAGGTATTCTAGCGGGAGGGACCTACGAGCAGTACTTC. The chain links TRBV14 to TRBJ2-7; 12 nucleotides agree with TRBD2. Unmatched junction bases numbered 6, after V lost 1 base and J lost 2 bases. Per the germline V gene, CDR1 is SGHDN and CDR2 is FVKESK. The CDR3 runs 17 residues.

The rearrangement uses TRBV15 and TRBJ1-4, with a tentative D call TRBD1 (5 bases). Germline lookup yields CDR1 LNHNV and CDR2 YYDKDF (reference sequence). Trimming left V 3 bases short and J 8 bases short, with 10 bases between. CDR3 size: 13 residues. The CDR3 DNA is TGTGCCACCAGCAGGGCAGGGATCGAAAAACTGTTTTTT. Its translation: CATSRAGIEKLFF.

The V call is TRBV18, the J call TRBJ1-4; D not certain. CDR3 size: 14 residues. Germline V gene sequence: CDR1 KGHSH, CDR2 LQKENI. Between the trimmed V and J ends, which lost 2 bases and 0 bases, there was a span of 4 bases. CDR3 bases: TGTGCCAGCTCACCAGGGGCAACTAATGAAAAACTGTTTTTT. It codes for CASSPGATNEKLFF.

The J gene is TRBJ1-1, the V gene TRBV2; D is unclear. The CDR3 consists of 11 residues. The germline V gene has CDR1 SNHLY and CDR2 FYNNEI. V was trimmed by 6 bases and J by 4 bases, leaving 6 bases between them. Here the CDR3 DNA reads TGTGCCAGCAGCGCCTTCACTGAAGCTTTCTTT. This translates into CASSAFTEAFF.

The chain uses TRBV11-2 and TRBJ2-3; unclear D gene. Germline lookup yields CDR1 SGHAT and CDR2 FQNNGV. There are 13 residues in the CDR3. Trimming left V 0 bases short and J 3 bases short, with 4 bases between. CDR3 sequence: CASSLESTDTQYF. In nucleotides, the CDR3 is TGTGCCAGCAGCTTAGAAAGTACAGATACGCAGTATTTT.